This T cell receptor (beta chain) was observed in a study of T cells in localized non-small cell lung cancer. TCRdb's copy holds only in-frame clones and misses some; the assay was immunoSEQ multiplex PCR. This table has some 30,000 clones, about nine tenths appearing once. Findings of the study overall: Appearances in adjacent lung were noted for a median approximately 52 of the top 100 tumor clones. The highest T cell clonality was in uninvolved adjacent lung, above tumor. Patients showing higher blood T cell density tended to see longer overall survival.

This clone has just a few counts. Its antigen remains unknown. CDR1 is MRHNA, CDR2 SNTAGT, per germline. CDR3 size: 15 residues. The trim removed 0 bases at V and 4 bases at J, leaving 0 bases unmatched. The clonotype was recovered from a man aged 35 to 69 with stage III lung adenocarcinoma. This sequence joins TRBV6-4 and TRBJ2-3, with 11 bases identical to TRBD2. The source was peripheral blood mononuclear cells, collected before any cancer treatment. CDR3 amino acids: CASSDSSGGADTQYF. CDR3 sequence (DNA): TGTGCCAGCAGTGACTCTAGCGGGGGGGCAGATACGCAGTATTTT.